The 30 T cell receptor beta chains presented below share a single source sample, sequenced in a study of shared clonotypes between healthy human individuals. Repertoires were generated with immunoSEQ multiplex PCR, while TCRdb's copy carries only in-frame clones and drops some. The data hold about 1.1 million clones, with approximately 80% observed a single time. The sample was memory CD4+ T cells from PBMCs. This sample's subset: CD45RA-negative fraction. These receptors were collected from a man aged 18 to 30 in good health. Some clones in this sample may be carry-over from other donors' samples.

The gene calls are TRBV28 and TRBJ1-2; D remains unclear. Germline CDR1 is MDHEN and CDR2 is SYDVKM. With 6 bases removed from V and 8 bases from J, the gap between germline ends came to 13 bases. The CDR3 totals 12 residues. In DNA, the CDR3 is TGTGCCAGCAGGGAGGGCTTGTGGGGCTACACCTTC. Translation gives CASREGLWGYTF.

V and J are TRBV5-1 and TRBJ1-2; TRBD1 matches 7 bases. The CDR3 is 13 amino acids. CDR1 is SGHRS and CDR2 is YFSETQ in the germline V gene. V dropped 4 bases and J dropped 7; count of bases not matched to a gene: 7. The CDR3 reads CASSDRQGRGYTF. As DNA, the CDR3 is TGCGCCAGCAGCGACAGACAGGGACGTGGCTACACCTTC.

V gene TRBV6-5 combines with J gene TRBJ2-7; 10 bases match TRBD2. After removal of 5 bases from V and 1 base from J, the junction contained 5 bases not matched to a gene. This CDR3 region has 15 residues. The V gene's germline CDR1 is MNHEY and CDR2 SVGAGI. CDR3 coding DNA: TGTGCCAGCAGTCCGCGGACTAGCGGATCCTACGAGCAGTACTTC. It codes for CASSPRTSGSYEQYF.

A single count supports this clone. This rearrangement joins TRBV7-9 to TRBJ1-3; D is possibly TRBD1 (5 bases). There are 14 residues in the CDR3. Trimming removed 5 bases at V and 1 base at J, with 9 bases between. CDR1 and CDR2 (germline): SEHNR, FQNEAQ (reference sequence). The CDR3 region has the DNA TGTGCCAGCAGCCTCAGACAGTCTGGAAACACCATATATTTT. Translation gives CASSLRQSGNTIYF.

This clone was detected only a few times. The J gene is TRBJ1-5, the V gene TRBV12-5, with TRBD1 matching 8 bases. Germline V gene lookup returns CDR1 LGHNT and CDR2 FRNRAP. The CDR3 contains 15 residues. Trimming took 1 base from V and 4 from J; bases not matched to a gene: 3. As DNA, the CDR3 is TGTGCTAGTGGTTTGGGACAGGGGCGGAATCAGCCCCAGCATTTT. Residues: CASGLGQGRNQPQHF. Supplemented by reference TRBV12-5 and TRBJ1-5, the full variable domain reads DARVTQTPRHKVTEMGQEVTMRCQPILGHNTVFWYRQTMMQGLELLAYFRNRAPLDDSGMPKDRFSAEMPDATLATLKIQPSEPRDSAVYFCASGLGQGRNQPQHFGDGTRLSIL.

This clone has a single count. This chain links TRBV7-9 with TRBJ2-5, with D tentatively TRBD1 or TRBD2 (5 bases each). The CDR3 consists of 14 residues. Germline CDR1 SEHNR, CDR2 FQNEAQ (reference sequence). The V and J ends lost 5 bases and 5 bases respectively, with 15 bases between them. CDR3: CASSPPRGRETQYF. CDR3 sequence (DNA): TGTGCCAGCAGCCCCCCGAGGGGCCGGGAGACCCAGTACTTC.

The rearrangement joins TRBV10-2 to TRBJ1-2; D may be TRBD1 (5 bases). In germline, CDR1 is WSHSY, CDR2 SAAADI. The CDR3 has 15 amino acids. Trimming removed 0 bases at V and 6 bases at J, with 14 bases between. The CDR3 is CASSESEGRFDGYTF. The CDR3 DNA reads TGCGCCAGCAGTGAGTCGGAGGGGCGGTTTGATGGCTACACCTTC.

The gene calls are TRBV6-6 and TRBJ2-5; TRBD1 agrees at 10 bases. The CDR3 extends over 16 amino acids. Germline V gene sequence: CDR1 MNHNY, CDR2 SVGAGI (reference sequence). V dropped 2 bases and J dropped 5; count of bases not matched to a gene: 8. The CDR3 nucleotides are TGTGCCAGCAGTTACCCCTTCGGACAGGGGGGGGAGACCCAGTACTTC. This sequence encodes CASSYPFGQGGETQYF.

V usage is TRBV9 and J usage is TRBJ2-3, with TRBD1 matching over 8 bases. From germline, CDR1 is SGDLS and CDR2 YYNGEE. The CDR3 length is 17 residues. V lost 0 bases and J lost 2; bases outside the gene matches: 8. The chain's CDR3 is CASSVASRQGATDTQYF. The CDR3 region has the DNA TGTGCCAGCAGCGTAGCTTCGCGCCAGGGGGCCACAGATACGCAGTATTTT.

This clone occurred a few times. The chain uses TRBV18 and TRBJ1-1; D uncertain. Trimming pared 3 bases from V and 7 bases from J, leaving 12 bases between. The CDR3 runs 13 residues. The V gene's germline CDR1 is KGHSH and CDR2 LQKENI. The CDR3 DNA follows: TGTGCCAGCTCACCTCGGTTGGATGTTGAAGCTTTCTTT. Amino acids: CASSPRLDVEAFF.

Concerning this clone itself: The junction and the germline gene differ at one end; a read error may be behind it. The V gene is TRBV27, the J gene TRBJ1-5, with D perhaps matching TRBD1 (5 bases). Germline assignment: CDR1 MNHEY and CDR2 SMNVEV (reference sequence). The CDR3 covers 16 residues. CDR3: CASKLYRKGAVSAPAF. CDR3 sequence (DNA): TGTGCCAGCAAACTCTACCGTAAAGGGGCTGTGTCAGCCCCAGCATTT.

CDR3 sequence: CASSLVAEIYNEQFF. The CDR3 DNA is TGCGCCAGCAGCTTGGTAGCGGAGATCTACAATGAGCAGTTCTTC. This chain connects TRBV5-1 to TRBJ2-1, with D possibly being TRBD2 (6 bases). Germline CDR1 reads SGHRS; CDR2 reads YFSETQ. This CDR3 region has 15 residues. Trimming took 0 bases from V and 3 from J, leaving 10 bases between them.

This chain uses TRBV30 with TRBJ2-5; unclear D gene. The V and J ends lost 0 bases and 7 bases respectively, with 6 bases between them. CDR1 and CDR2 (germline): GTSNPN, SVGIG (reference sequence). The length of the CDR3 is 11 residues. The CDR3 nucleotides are TGTGCCTGGAGTGTAACTGCGACCCAGTACTTC. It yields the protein CAWSVTATQYF.

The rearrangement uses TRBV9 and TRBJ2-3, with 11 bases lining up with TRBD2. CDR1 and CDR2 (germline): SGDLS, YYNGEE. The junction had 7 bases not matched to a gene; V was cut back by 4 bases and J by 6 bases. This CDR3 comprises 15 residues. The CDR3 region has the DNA TGTGCCAGCAGCCCTAGCGGGAGGCCATGGGATACGCAGTATTTT. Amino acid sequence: CASSPSGRPWDTQYF.

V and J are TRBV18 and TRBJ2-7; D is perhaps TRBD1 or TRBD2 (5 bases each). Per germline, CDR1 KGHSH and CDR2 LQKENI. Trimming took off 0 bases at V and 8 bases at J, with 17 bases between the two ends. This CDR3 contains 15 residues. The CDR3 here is CASSPPERDLLKQYF. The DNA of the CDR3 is TGTGCCAGCTCACCACCAGAAAGGGACCTCCTCAAGCAGTACTTC.

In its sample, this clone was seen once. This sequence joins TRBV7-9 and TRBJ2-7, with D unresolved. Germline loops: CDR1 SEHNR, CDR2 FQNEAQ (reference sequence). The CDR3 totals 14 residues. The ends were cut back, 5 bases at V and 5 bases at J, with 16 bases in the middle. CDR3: CASSLSDGSHEQYF. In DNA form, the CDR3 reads TGTGCCAGCAGCCTGTCCGACGGAAGTCACGAGCAGTACTTC.

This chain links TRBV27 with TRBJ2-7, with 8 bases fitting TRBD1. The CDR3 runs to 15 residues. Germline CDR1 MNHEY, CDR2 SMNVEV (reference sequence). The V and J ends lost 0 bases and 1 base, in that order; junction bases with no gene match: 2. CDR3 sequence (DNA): TGTGCCAGCAGTTTATCCGGACAGGGTTCCTACGAGCAGTACTTC. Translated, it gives CASSLSGQGSYEQYF.

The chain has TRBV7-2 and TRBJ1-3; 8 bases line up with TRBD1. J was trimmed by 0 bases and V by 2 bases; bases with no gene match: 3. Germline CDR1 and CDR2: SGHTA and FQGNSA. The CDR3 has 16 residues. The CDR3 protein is CASSLRTGGSGNTIYF. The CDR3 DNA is TGTGCCAGCAGCTTACGAACAGGGGGCTCTGGAAACACCATATATTTT. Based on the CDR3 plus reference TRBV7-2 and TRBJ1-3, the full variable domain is GAGVSQSPSNKVTEKGKDVELRCDPISGHTALYWYRQSLGQGLEFLIYFQGNSAPDKSGLPSDRFSAERTGGSVSTLTIQRTQQEDSAVYLCASSLRTGGSGNTIYFGEGSWLTVV.

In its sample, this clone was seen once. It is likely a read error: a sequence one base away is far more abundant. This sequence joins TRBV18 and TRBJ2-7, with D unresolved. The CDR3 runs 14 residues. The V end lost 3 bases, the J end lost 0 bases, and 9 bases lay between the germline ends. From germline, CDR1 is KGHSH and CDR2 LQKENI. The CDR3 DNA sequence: TGTGCCAGCTCACCTGGCGAGGCCTCCTACGAGCAGTACTTC. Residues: CASSPGEASYEQYF.

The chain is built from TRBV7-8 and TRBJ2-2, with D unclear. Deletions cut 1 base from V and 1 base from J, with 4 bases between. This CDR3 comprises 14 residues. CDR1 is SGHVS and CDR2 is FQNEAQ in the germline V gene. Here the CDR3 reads CASSLVVNTGELFF. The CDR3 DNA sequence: TGTGCCAGCAGCTTAGTTGTGAACACCGGGGAGCTGTTTTTT.

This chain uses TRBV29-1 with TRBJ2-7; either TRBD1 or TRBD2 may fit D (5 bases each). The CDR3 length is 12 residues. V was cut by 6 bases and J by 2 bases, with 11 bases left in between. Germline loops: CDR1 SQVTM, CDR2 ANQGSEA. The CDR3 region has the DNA TGCAGCGTCGGGGACGGAACCTACGAGCAGTACTTC. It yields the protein CSVGDGTYEQYF.

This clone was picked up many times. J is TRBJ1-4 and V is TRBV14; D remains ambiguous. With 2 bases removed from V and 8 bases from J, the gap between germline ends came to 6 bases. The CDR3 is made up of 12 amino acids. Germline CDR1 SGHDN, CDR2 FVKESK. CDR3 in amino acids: CASSQQREKLFF. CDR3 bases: TGTGCCAGCAGCCAACAGAGGGAAAAACTGTTTTTT.

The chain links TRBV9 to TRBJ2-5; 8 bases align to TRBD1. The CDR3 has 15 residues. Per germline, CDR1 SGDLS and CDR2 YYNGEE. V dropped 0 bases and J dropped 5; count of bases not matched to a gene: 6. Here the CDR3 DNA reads TGTGCCAGCAGCGTAGGGACAGGGTTAACGGAGACCCAGTACTTC. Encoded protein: CASSVGTGLTETQYF.

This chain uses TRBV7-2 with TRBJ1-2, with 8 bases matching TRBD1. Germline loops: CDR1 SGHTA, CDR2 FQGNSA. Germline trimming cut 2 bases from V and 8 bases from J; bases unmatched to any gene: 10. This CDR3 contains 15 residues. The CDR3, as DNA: TGTGCCAGCAGCTTACGTTCGGACAGGGCGGAGGGCTACACCTTC. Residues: CASSLRSDRAEGYTF.

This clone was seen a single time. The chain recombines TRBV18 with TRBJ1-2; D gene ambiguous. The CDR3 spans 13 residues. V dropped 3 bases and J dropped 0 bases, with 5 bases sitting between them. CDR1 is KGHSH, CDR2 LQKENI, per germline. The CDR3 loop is CASSPRANYGYTF. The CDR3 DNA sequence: TGTGCCAGCTCACCCAGAGCTAACTATGGCTACACCTTC. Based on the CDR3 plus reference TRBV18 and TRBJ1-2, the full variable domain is NAGVMQNPRHLVRRRGQEARLRCSPMKGHSHVYWYRQLPEEGLKFMVYLQKENIIDESGMPKERFSAEFPKEGPSILRIQQVVRGDSAAYFCASSPRANYGYTFGSGTRLTVV.

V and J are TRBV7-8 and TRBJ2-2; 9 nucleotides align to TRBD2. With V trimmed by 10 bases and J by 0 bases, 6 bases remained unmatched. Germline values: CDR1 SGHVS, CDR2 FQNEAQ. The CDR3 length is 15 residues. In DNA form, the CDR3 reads TGTGCCAACCAGGCGGGGGGGGCGAACACCGGGGAGCTGTTTTTT. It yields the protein CANQAGGANTGELFF.

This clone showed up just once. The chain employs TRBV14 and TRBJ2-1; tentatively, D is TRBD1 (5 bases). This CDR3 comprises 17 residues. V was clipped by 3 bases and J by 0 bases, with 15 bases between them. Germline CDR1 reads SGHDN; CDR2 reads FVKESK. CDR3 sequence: CASSHRNRKSSYNEQFF. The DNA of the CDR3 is TGTGCCAGCAGCCATCGAAACAGGAAGAGCTCCTACAATGAGCAGTTCTTC.

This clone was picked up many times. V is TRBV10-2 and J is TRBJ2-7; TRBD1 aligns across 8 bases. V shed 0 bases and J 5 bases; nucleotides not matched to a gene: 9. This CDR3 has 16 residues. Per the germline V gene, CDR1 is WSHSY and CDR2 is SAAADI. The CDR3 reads CASSESPRGRIHEQYF. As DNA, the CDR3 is TGCGCCAGCAGTGAGTCGCCCAGGGGGCGCATCCACGAGCAGTACTTC.

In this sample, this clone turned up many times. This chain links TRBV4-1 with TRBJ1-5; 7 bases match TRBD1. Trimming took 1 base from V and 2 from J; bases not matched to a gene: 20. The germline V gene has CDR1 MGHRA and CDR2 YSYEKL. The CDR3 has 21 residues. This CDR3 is CASSQAALWDRPKGGNQPQHF. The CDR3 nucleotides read TGCGCCAGCAGCCAAGCCGCCCTTTGGGACAGACCCAAGGGGGGCAATCAGCCCCAGCATTTT.

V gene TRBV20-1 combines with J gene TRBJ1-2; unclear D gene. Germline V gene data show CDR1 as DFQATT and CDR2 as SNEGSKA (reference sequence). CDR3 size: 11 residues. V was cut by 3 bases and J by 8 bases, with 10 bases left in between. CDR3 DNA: TGCAGTGCTAGTTATCGCGGCGGCTACACCTTC. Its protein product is CSASYRGGYTF.